Included here is one T cell receptor (beta chain) sequence, with context. Antigen specificity is unknown. In germline, CDR1 is SGHRS, CDR2 YFSETQ. The CDR3 sequence is 17 residues long. After removal of 0 bases from V and 6 bases from J, the junction contained 10 bases not matched to a gene. Patients had HPV-negative, locally advanced oral cavity squamous cell carcinoma. This sample was included in a study of neoadjuvant anti-PD-1 for oral cavity cancer. Study context: Patients without progression got a fourth dose around day 43.

The table came from immunoSEQ multiplex PCR; TCRdb's copy has only in-frame clones and leaves some out. The sample has roughly 7,200 clones, nearly 55% seen once. Study-wide results and caveats: Only a few patients per response group were TCR-analyzed; validation needed. Treg/Th17 ratio rose with pretreatment blood and fell with post-treatment tumor TCRbeta clonality.

The J gene is TRBJ2-3, the V gene TRBV5-1, with 10 bases fitting TRBD2. The receptor was isolated from a person between 40 and 85 years old with oral cavity squamous cell carcinoma. The source material was tumor tissue, sampled before nivolumab (anti-PD-1) treatment. The CDR3 bases are TGCGCCAGCAGCTTGGAACTAGCGGGACGGGCGGGTGATACGCAGTATTTT. Translated, it gives CASSLELAGRAGDTQYF.